This entry lists 26 T cell receptor beta chains sequenced from one sample in a study of shared clonotypes between healthy human individuals. The repertoire was sequenced with immunoSEQ multiplex PCR; TCRdb's copy has only in-frame clones and lacks some. The sample has about 2,100,000 clones, roughly 91% seen once. Naive CD8 cells comprised CD45RO-negative, CCR7-positively selected cells, excluding terminally differentiated effector memory CD45RA+ cells. The sample consisted of naive CD8+ T cells from PBMCs. These receptors were collected from a man aged 18 to 30 in good health. Some clones in this sample may be carry-over from other donors' samples.

The chain combines TRBV28 with TRBJ2-3; D tentatively reads TRBD1 or TRBD2 (6 bases each). Trimming pared 7 bases from V and 2 bases from J, leaving 19 bases between. CDR1 is MDHEN and CDR2 is SYDVKM in the germline V gene. This CDR3 contains 16 residues. The CDR3, as DNA: TGTGCCAGCAACTCACTCGGGGGCGGTTACACAGATACGCAGTATTTT. Its protein product is CASNSLGGGYTDTQYF.

This clone was observed a single time. The sample holds other DNA sequences that translate to the same CDR3. The chain couples TRBV27 to TRBJ1-1; no firm D call. Deletions cut 1 base from V and 1 base from J, with 7 bases between. The CDR3 loop spans 14 amino acids. In germline, CDR1 is MNHEY, CDR2 SMNVEV (reference sequence). Written as DNA, the CDR3 is TGTGCCAGCAGTTTATACGACACGAACACTGAAGCTTTCTTT. As protein: CASSLYDTNTEAFF.

This chain links TRBV27 with TRBJ1-1; D may be TRBD1 (5 bases). Trimming shortened V by 7 bases and J by 5 bases, and 11 bases separated the two germline ends. The germline gives CDR1 MNHEY, CDR2 SMNVEV (reference sequence). This CDR3 region has 12 residues. CDR3 coding DNA: TGTGCCAGCAAAAGAGGGGCGACTGAAGCTTTCTTT. This sequence encodes CASKRGATEAFF.

The chain employs TRBV30 and TRBJ1-4, with D maybe TRBD1 (6 bases). Between the trimmed V and J ends, which lost 5 bases and 0 bases, there was a span of 10 bases. CDR3 size: 14 residues. The germline V gene has CDR1 GTSNPN and CDR2 SVGIG (reference sequence). The CDR3 spells CAWAPGATNEKLFF. The CDR3 coding sequence is TGTGCCTGGGCGCCAGGGGCAACTAATGAAAAACTGTTTTTT.

The chain employs TRBV7-9 and TRBJ1-4; 10 bases align to TRBD1. The ends lost 1 base at V and 13 bases at J; junction bases unmatched: 12. In germline, CDR1 is SEHNR, CDR2 FQNEAQ (reference sequence). CDR3 length equals 16 residues. The CDR3 DNA is TGTGCCAGCAGCTTAGGGCCCGGGACAGGGGCGACCGGACTGTTTTTT. Its protein is CASSLGPGTGATGLFF.

This chain links TRBV9 with TRBJ1-2; no firm D call. V was clipped by 3 bases and J by 1 base, with 10 bases between them. The germline V gene encodes CDR1 SGDLS and CDR2 YYNGEE. This CDR3 is 14 amino acids long. CDR3 sequence reads: CASSGVGFNYGYTF. DNA of the CDR3: TGTGCCAGCAGCGGGGTAGGGTTTAACTATGGCTACACCTTC.

A few counts support this clone. The chain links TRBV2 to TRBJ2-2; no firm D call. CDR3 length: 11 amino acids. Germline V gene lookup returns CDR1 SNHLY and CDR2 FYNNEI. Trimming stripped 9 bases from V and 7 bases from J, with 9 bases between. The CDR3 sequence: CASSSIGELFF. DNA of the CDR3: TGTGCCAGTTCGTCGATCGGGGAGCTGTTTTTT.

The rearrangement joins TRBV7-6 to TRBJ1-1; 10 bases match TRBD1. V trimming: 4 bases; J trimming: 2 bases; junction bases outside the gene matches: 13. Germline lookup yields CDR1 SGHVS and CDR2 FNYEAQ. The CDR3 totals 18 residues. The DNA for the CDR3 is TGTGCCAGCAGCTACCCTCGGGACAGGGGTATCTCAAACACTGAAGCTTTCTTT. Amino acid sequence: CASSYPRDRGISNTEAFF.

This clone was counted a single time. This chain joins TRBV7-9 and TRBJ2-5; D gene ambiguous. The CDR3 runs to 14 residues. Germline V gene lookup returns CDR1 SEHNR and CDR2 FQNEAQ (reference sequence). Trimming cost V 1 base and J 2 bases, with 8 bases left between them. The CDR3 DNA reads TGTGCCAGCAGCTTAGAAACAGAGCAAGAGACCCAGTACTTC. Translated, it gives CASSLETEQETQYF.

The chain is built from TRBV28 and TRBJ1-5; tentative D call: TRBD1 (6 bases). V dropped 5 bases and J dropped 5 bases, with 22 bases sitting between them. Germline V gene data show CDR1 as MDHEN and CDR2 as SYDVKM. This CDR3 contains 17 residues. The CDR3 bases are TGTGCCAGCAGTAAAAAGAGGGGAGGGGGACGGGATCAGCCCCAGCATTTT. Translation gives CASSKKRGGGRDQPQHF. Full variable domain (rest looked up from reference TRBV28 and TRBJ1-5): DVKVTQSSRYLVKRTGEKVFLECVQDMDHENMFWYRQDPGLGLRLIYFSYDVKMKEKGDIPEGYSVSREKKERFSLILESASTNQTSMYLCASSKKRGGGRDQPQHFGDGTRLSIL.

The chain has TRBV18 and TRBJ2-1; D is uncertain. In germline, CDR1 is KGHSH, CDR2 LQKENI. This CDR3 spans 13 amino acids. V lost 3 bases and J 8 bases, leaving 11 bases between the germline ends. CDR3 residues: CASSPRSAYEQFF. DNA of the CDR3: TGTGCCAGCTCACCGCGGTCGGCCTATGAGCAGTTCTTC.

Turning to this clone: The same CDR3 can be traced to other DNA sequences in this sample. The chain links TRBV27 to TRBJ1-1; a possible D gene is TRBD1 (5 bases). The CDR3 is 13 amino acids. Germline CDR1 and CDR2: MNHEY and SMNVEV (reference sequence). Between the trimmed V and J ends, which lost 1 base and 5 bases, there was a span of 8 bases. In DNA, the CDR3 is TGTGCCAGCAGTTTATTTAGGGGAACTGAAGCTTTCTTT. Translated: CASSLFRGTEAFF.

This sequence joins TRBV9 and TRBJ2-1; D not resolved. With 0 bases removed from V and 10 bases from J, the gap between germline ends came to 17 bases. CDR3 length equals 15 residues. CDR1 is SGDLS, CDR2 YYNGEE, per germline. CDR3 residues: CASSVEDSRFNEQFF. The CDR3 DNA reads TGTGCCAGCAGCGTAGAGGATTCTAGATTCAACGAGCAGTTCTTC.

With respect to this clone: The sample holds other DNA sequences that translate to the same CDR3. The chain links TRBV5-1 to TRBJ2-2; tentative D call: TRBD2 (5 bases). CDR1 and CDR2 (germline): SGHRS, YFSETQ. V was cut by 7 bases and J by 2 bases, with 6 bases left in between. The CDR3 totals 12 residues. The CDR3 sequence is CASRENTGELFF. Here the CDR3 DNA reads TGCGCCAGCCGGGAAAACACCGGGGAGCTGTTTTTT.

The chain joins TRBV27 to TRBJ2-3, with TRBD1 matching over 7 bases. The germline CDR1 and CDR2 sequences are MNHEY and SMNVEV (reference sequence). The CDR3 is made up of 16 amino acids. The V gene end was trimmed by 0 bases and the J gene end by 0 bases; junction bases not matched to a gene: 3. The CDR3 loop reads CASSLSQGVSTDTQYF. CDR3 nucleotide sequence: TGTGCCAGCAGTTTATCGCAGGGGGTTAGCACAGATACGCAGTATTTT.

The chain uses TRBV7-9 and TRBJ2-7, with D tentatively TRBD2 (5 bases). CDR1 is SEHNR and CDR2 is FQNEAQ in the germline V gene (reference sequence). The CDR3 totals 12 residues. Trimming removed 5 bases at V and 7 bases at J, with 12 bases between. CDR3 sequence reads: CASSATLGEQYF. The CDR3 region has the DNA TGTGCCAGCAGCGCAACACTAGGAGAGCAGTACTTC.

The genes are TRBV19 and TRBJ2-3; D gene ambiguous. The CDR3 runs 12 residues. CDR1 LNHDA and CDR2 SQIVND come from the germline V gene (reference sequence). The V end was cut by 10 bases, the J end by 1 base, with 9 bases between. The CDR3 DNA reads TGTGCCACCGCGGACGGCACAGATACGCAGTATTTT. As protein: CATADGTDTQYF.

This clone was seen just once. The chain couples TRBV28 to TRBJ1-1; D unclear. The V gene's germline CDR1 is MDHEN and CDR2 SYDVKM. The CDR3 sequence is 15 residues long. V was clipped by 3 bases and J by 4 bases, with 15 bases between them. The CDR3 sequence is CASSFITDDGTEAFF. CDR3 DNA: TGTGCCAGCAGTTTTATCACCGACGATGGCACTGAAGCTTTCTTT.

The V and J genes are TRBV28 and TRBJ2-7; D tentatively reads TRBD1 or TRBD2 (6 bases each). Germline CDR1 reads MDHEN; CDR2 reads SYDVKM. The CDR3 has 16 amino acids. Trimming stripped 7 bases from V and 3 bases from J, with 22 bases between. As DNA, the CDR3 is TGTGCCAGCAAATCCGAGGGGGGTACTCTTTTCTACGAGCAGTACTTC. As protein: CASKSEGGTLFYEQYF.

J is TRBJ2-5 and V is TRBV29-1, with D perhaps TRBD2 (6 bases). The end of the DNA aligns better with TRBJ2-7, so the J call may be wrong. Germline V CDR1 and CDR2: SQVTM, ANQGSEA. The CDR3 is 15 amino acids. The CDR3 loop is CSVGVSVAAYYEQYF. Here the CDR3 DNA reads TGCAGCGTTGGAGTTTCGGTAGCGGCATACTACGAGCAGTACTTC.

This chain connects TRBV7-9 to TRBJ2-7; TRBD1 matches 9 bases. The CDR3 loop spans 15 amino acids. Germline CDR1 and CDR2: SEHNR and FQNEAQ (reference sequence). Unmatched junction bases numbered 7, after V lost 4 bases and J lost 3 bases. The CDR3, as DNA: TGTGCCAGCAGCTCAACCCCGGGACAGGGCTACGAGCAGTACTTC. Protein sequence: CASSSTPGQGYEQYF.

This sequence joins TRBV7-9 and TRBJ2-1; D unclear. This CDR3 is 12 amino acids long. The V end lost 6 bases, the J end lost 6 bases, and 9 bases lay between the germline ends. Germline CDR1 SEHNR, CDR2 FQNEAQ (reference sequence). The CDR3, as DNA: TGTGCCAGCAGATTGAGCCCCAATGAGCAGTTCTTC. Its translation: CASRLSPNEQFF.

The V gene is TRBV25-1, the J gene TRBJ1-6; D call uncertain. The CDR3 totals 13 residues. V was cut by 5 bases and J by 7 bases, with 9 bases left in between. Germline CDR1 reads MGHDK; CDR2 reads SYGVNS. The CDR3 sequence: CASSSQRNSPLHF. The CDR3 DNA is TGTGCCAGCAGTAGTCAAAGGAATTCACCCCTCCACTTT.

On this clone itself: In the same sample, other DNA sequences code for this CDR3. The chain carries TRBV7-9 and TRBJ2-1; 7 positions agree with TRBD2. Trimming at V came to 0 bases and at J to 4 bases, leaving 3 bases not matched to a gene. CDR3 length equals 15 residues. Germline V gene lookup returns CDR1 SEHNR and CDR2 FQNEAQ (reference sequence). As DNA, the CDR3 is TGTGCCAGCAGCTTAGCGGGAGGGCCATACAATGAGCAGTTCTTC. The encoded protein is CASSLAGGPYNEQFF.

The chain is built from TRBV4-1 and TRBJ2-7, with D perhaps TRBD2 (6 bases). Germline CDR1 is MGHRA and CDR2 is YSYEKL. The V and J ends lost 3 bases and 3 bases respectively, with 15 bases between them. The CDR3 consists of 15 residues. The chain's CDR3 is CASSQGPGLIYEQYF. CDR3 coding DNA: TGCGCCAGCAGCCAGGGACCGGGACTCATCTACGAGCAGTACTTC.

The rearrangement joins TRBV11-2 to TRBJ2-7, with 9 bases lining up with TRBD1. The CDR3 covers 15 residues. With 10 bases clipped from V and 3 bases from J, the junction kept 13 bases outside the gene matches. CDR1 and CDR2 (germline): SGHAT, FQNNGV. The DNA for the CDR3 is TGTGCCACCGACTCCCAGACAGGGGGTATCTACGAGCAGTACTTC. This sequence encodes CATDSQTGGIYEQYF. The entire variable domain, with the rest obtained from reference TRBV11-2 and TRBJ2-7, is as follows: EAGVAQSPRYKIIEKRQSVAFWCNPISGHATLYWYQQILGQGPKLLIQFQNNGVVDDSQLPKDRFSAERLKGVDSTLKIQPAKLEDSAVYLCATDSQTGGIYEQYFGPGTRLTVT.